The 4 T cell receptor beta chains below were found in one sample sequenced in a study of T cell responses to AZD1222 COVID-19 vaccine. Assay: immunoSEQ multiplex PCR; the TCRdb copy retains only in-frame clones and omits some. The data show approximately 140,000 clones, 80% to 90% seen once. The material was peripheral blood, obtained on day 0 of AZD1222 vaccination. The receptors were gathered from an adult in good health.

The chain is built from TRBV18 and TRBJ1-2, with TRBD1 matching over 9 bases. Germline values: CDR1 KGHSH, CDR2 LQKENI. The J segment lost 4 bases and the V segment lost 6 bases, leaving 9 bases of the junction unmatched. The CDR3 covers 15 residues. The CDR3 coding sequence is TGTGCCAGCTCCGACGACAAGGGACAGGGCTATGGCTACACCTTC. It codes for CASSDDKGQGYGYTF.

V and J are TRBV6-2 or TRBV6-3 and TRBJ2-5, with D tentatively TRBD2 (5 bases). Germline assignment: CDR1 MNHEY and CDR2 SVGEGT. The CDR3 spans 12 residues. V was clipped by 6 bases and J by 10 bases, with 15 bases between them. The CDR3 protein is CASSQPQAGQYF. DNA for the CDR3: TGTGCCAGCAGCCAACCTCAGGCGGGCCAGTACTTC.

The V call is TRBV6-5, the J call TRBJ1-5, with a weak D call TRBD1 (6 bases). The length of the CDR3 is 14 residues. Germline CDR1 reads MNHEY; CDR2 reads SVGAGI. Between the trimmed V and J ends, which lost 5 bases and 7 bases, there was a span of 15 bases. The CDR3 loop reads CASSPRLRGQPQHF. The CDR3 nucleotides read TGTGCCAGCAGTCCCCGATTGAGGGGGCAGCCCCAGCATTTT.

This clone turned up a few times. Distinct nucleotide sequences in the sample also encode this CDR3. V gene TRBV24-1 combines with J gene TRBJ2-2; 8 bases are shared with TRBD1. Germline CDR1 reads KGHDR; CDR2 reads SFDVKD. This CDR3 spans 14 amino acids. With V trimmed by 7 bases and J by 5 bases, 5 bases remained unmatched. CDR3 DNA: TGTGCCACCAGAGGGCAGGGGGCGACCGGGGAGCTGTTTTTT. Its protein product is CATRGQGATGELFF.